This TCR beta chain was documented in a study of a mutant IDH1 vaccine in newly diagnosed glioma. Overall study: Patients got radiotherapy, temozolomide, or both beforehand, and most got both.

Time point denoted: week 47, end of study. Each dose of the vaccine consisted of 300 ug of mutant IDH1 20-mer peptide, with topical imiquimod. Eight vaccine injections were given to patients in weeks 1, 3, 5, 7, 11, 15, 19 and 23. Each astrocytoma in the donors was new, WHO grade 3 or 4, IDH1-mutant and ATRX-lost. Concerning this clone: The antigen is not known.

The germline V gene encodes CDR1 MGHRA and CDR2 YSYEKL. The CDR3 sequence is 16 residues long. Trimming took 3 bases from V and 6 from J, leaving 17 bases between them. Sequenced by immunoSEQ multiplex PCR; TCRdb stores in-frame clones only, minus some. The table lists tens of thousands of clones, over 75% of them singletons. The chain couples TRBV4-1 to TRBJ2-2; D remains unclear. The source of this sequence is a man aged 40-49 years with glioma. Sequencing was performed on PBMCs, taken from a glioma patient whose treatment included an IDH1 peptide vaccine. The CDR3 sequence: CASSHLLRFSPGELFF. The CDR3 region has the DNA TGCGCCAGCAGCCACCTCTTACGCTTTTCCCCCGGGGAGCTGTTTTTT.